The clone carrying this TCR beta chain was observed a few times. Its antigen is currently unknown. Authors' data handling: Each donor had about 85,000 to nearly 500,000 clonotypes. MiXCR was run by TCRdb on the 5' RACE reads, yielding one entry per CDR3 protein. The V and J calls were not made by the authors but by TCRdb's processing. The data hold roughly 340,000 distinct CDR3 sequences, with approximately 30% observed a single time. This record comes from a study of identical twins' blood T cells. Findings of the study overall: Twins shared more top CDR3 clonotypes than unrelated donors did. Twin repertoire similarity may partly reflect shared environment.

Six healthy women, forming three identical twin pairs, donated samples. The V gene end was trimmed by 4 bases and the J gene end by 8 bases; junction bases not matched to a gene: 4. This CDR3 is built from 12 residues. Per the germline V gene, CDR1 is SGHRS and CDR2 is YFSETQ. This TCR derives from a woman aged 18 to 55 in good health. The chain recombines TRBV5-1 with TRBJ1-1, with TRBD1 matching 8 bases. Sequencing was performed on PBMCs. CDR3 nucleotide sequence: TGCGCCAGCAGCCCGACAGGGGCCGAAGCTTTCTTT. Its translation: CASSPTGAEAFF.